The clone carrying this T cell receptor (beta chain) has a handful of counts. Its antigen is unidentified. These data come from a study of metastatic and nonmetastatic thyroid tumors. Study-level information: Across blood and tumor or nodule tissue, repertoires from malignant and benign thyroid patients were compared with one another. Study-level results: Across blood and tumor, TCR beta diversity in malignant thyroid tumors was reportedly significantly higher than in benign nodules.

Nobody among the patients had been given any treatment before thyroid surgery. As originally analysed: Clinicopathological groups of papillary thyroid cancer showed CDR3 differences that were used to build a distant-metastasis classifier. Via MiXCR, TCRdb re-called the PCR reads. It is TCRdb's table, rather than the study itself, that gives the V and J calls and clone size. The sample includes about 4,500 clones, 25% to 30% of them seen just once. Germline V gene sequence: CDR1 MNHEY, CDR2 SVGAGI. V dropped 0 bases and J dropped 2; count of bases not matched to a gene: 8. The CDR3 runs 17 residues. What was sequenced was adjacent normal tissue. The gene calls are TRBV6-5 and TRBJ2-7; 9 bases are shared with TRBD1. The clonotype originates from a male donor with papillary thyroid cancer or a benign thyroid nodule (not recorded which). Some clones in this sample may be carry-over from other donors' samples. The CDR3 protein is CASSYSGERQGAYEQYF. The CDR3 DNA reads as TGTGCCAGCAGTTACTCTGGCGAGAGACAGGGGGCCTACGAGCAGTACTTC.